This T cell receptor (beta chain) comes out of a study of siplizumab effects on memory and regulatory T cells. This clone was detected once. The antigen is undetermined. The CDR3 consists of 17 residues. The ends were cut back, 4 bases at V and 5 bases at J, with 21 bases in the middle. Overall study results and limits: Mappable alloreactive CD4+ clones averaged 68.8% Treg-derived with siplizumab versus roughly 30% in controls. Unstimulated subsets accounted for the mapping of only a minor share of the clones that were alloreactive. Memory cells seemed less diverse than naive T cells, which also seemed major contributors to the alloresponse.

Each sample had around 9.1 x 10^4 TCR templates assayed. Sequenced by immunoSEQ multiplex PCR; TCRdb stores in-frame clones only, minus some. This table holds over 100,000 clones, just over 90% found once. The TCR sequence derives from a human donor in good health. The chain links TRBV23-1 to TRBJ1-5; the D is unclear. TRBV23-1 is reported as an ORF; its role is uncertain. The sequencing input was Tregs sorted from blood. The CDR3 DNA is TGCGCCAGCAGTCGCCGTGACCCGGAGTTACGTTATCAGCCCCAGCATTTT. The encoded protein is CASSRRDPELRYQPQHF.